This T cell receptor (beta chain) appears in the sequencing data of a study of cytomegalovirus exposure and HLA in healthy donors. Method: immunoSEQ multiplex PCR; TCRdb's copy keeps in-frame clones and lacks some. The table has hundreds of thousands of clones, roughly 90% seen once; the top ten hold 0.92%. V shed 7 bases and J shed 1 base, with 7 bases lying between them. This CDR3 spans 11 amino acids. The germline V gene has CDR1 SQVTM and CDR2 ANQGSEA. The TCR comes from a young woman in good health and CMV-seronegative. Sequencing was carried out using PBMCs. The chain employs TRBV29-1 and TRBJ1-1, with D tentatively TRBD1 (6 bases). The CDR3 here is CSAGENTEAFF. The CDR3 DNA reads TGCAGCGCAGGGGAGAACACTGAAGCTTTCTTT.